This TCR beta chain was observed in a study of blood T cell repertoires in COVID-19. In the study overall: Nucleic acid was either cDNA or gDNA, and it came from T cells, B-cell-depleted T cells, or PBMCs.

The germline gives CDR1 KGHSH, CDR2 LQKENI. CDR3 size: 14 residues. V was clipped by 6 bases and J by 4 bases; unmatched bases: 5. TCRdb's table, derived via immunoSEQ multiplex PCR, lists solely in-frame clones and lacks some. The data hold 61,000 or so clones, with about 86% observed a single time. This receptor was identified in a woman older than 75 with active COVID-19. This rearrangement joins TRBV18 to TRBJ2-1; 8 bases line up with TRBD2. Sample: peripheral blood. The CDR3 bases are TGTGCCAGCTCTTGGACTAGCAATTACAATGAGCAGTTCTTC. Translating gives CASSWTSNYNEQFF.